Given below is one T cell receptor beta chain in context. As yet, its antigen is unknown. Sequencing of cultured CD4+ T cell DNA used the Oncomine TCR Beta short-read assay. Genomic DNA extraction was carried out from cultured CD4+ T cells. Each CDR3 protein gets one entry after TCRdb re-called the PCR reads with MiXCR. The sample lists under 20,000 distinct CDR3 sequences; approximately 52% were seen once. Treatment given: approximately nine-day PBMC culture with coronavirus spike peptide pools or control peptides (ViraFEST assay). The CDR3 sequence is 15 residues long. Trimming stripped 4 bases from V and 4 bases from J, with 11 bases between. Per the germline V gene, CDR1 is SNHLY and CDR2 is FYNNEI. This sample was taken from a study of vaccination and CD4 T cells after COVID-19. Background on the study: The cells in question were stimulated using overlapping spike peptides derived from SARS-CoV-2, HCoV-NL63, HCoV-OC43 and HCoV-229E.

This TCR was sampled from a human donor who had recovered from COVID-19. Source material: CD4+ T cells from blood, cultured in vitro. The chain employs TRBV2 and TRBJ2-6; no reliable D call. CDR3 coding DNA: TGTGCCAGCAGTGGGACCTCGCCCGGGGCCAACGTCCTGACTTTC. Its protein is CASSGTSPGANVLTF.